This TCR beta chain was documented in a study of blood T cell repertoires in COVID-19. Study-level information: The analysed material was cDNA or gDNA that came from T cells, B-cell-depleted T cells, or PBMCs.

The CDR3 is 14 amino acids. The germline V gene encodes CDR1 SGHTA and CDR2 FQGNSA. Unmatched junction bases numbered 1, after V lost 5 bases and J lost 0 bases. Some clones are missing from TCRdb's copy, which holds only in-frame ones; the method was immunoSEQ multiplex PCR. Seen here are about 80,000 clones, roughly 89% observed once, and the top ten hold 4.5% to 6%. Sequencing was done on a sample of peripheral blood. The chain carries TRBV7-2 and TRBJ2-3; 8 bases line up with TRBD2. The receptor was derived from a woman of 80 years or more with active or convalescent COVID-19. The DNA for the CDR3 is TGTGCCAGCAGCCAGCGGGGGAGCACAGATACGCAGTATTTT. Translated: CASSQRGSTDTQYF.